This T cell receptor beta chain was sequenced during a study of shared clonotypes between healthy human individuals. TCRdb's table, derived via immunoSEQ multiplex PCR, lists solely in-frame clones and lacks some. Among over a million clones listed, roughly 74% were seen once. Germline V gene lookup returns CDR1 SGHRS and CDR2 YFSETQ. This CDR3 has 15 residues. Trimming stripped 0 bases from V and 0 bases from J, with 7 bases between. Sequenced input: memory CD4+ T cells from PBMCs. Subset reported: CD45RA-negative fraction. This clonotype originated in a man between 18 and 35 years old in good health. Some clones in this sample may be carry-over from other donors' samples. V and J are TRBV5-1 and TRBJ2-1; D may be TRBD2 (5 bases). CDR3 DNA: TGCGCCAGCAGCTTGGCCGAGGGCTCCTACAATGAGCAGTTCTTC. Translation gives CASSLAEGSYNEQFF.